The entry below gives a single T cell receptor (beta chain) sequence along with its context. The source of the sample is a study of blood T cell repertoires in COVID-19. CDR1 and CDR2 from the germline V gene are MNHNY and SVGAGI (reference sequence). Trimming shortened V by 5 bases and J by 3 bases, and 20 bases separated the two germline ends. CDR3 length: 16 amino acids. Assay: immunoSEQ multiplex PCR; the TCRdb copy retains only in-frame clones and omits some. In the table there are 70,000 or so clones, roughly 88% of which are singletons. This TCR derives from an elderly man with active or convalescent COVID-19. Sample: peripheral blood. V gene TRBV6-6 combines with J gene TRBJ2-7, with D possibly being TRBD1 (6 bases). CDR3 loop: CASSPRPRQGNYEQYF. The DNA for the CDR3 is TGTGCCAGCAGTCCGCGCCCCCGGCAGGGGAACTACGAGCAGTACTTC.